The following is a T cell receptor (beta chain) sequence with its context. What it binds is not known. The data were taken from a study of OX40 agonist ivuxolimab in advanced cancers. Across the study: Three patients showed partial responses: one hepatocellular carcinoma and two cutaneous melanoma cases. Study-wide results and limits: CD4+ and CD8+ blood T cells expanded clonally by week 6 at 0.1 to 3.0 mg/kg.

Clones were read by immunoSEQ multiplex PCR, and TCRdb kept only the in-frame ones, dropping some. The repertoire holds 44,000 or so clones, with approximately 88% as singletons. Sequenced material: CD4+ or CD8+ T cells sorted from blood, taken in a trial of the OX40 agonist ivuxolimab. This sequence was found in an adult with an advanced solid tumor such as melanoma, head and neck, liver or kidney cancer.

The chain's CDR3 is CASSLYSEETQYF. CDR3 coding DNA: TGTGCCAGCAGCTTATACAGTGAAGAGACCCAGTACTTC. The chain recombines TRBV7-9 with TRBJ2-5; no definite D call. The CDR3 covers 13 residues. V was pared by 2 bases and J by 3 bases, with 7 bases between. Germline CDR1 is SEHNR and CDR2 is FQNEAQ (reference sequence). The variable domain in full, with the rest retrieved from reference TRBV7-9 and TRBJ2-5, is DTGVSQNPRHKITKRGQNVTFRCDPISEHNRLYWYRQTLGQGPEFLTYFQNEAQLEKSRLLSDRFSAERPKGSFSTLEIQRTEQGDSAMYLCASSLYSEETQYFGPGTRLLVL.